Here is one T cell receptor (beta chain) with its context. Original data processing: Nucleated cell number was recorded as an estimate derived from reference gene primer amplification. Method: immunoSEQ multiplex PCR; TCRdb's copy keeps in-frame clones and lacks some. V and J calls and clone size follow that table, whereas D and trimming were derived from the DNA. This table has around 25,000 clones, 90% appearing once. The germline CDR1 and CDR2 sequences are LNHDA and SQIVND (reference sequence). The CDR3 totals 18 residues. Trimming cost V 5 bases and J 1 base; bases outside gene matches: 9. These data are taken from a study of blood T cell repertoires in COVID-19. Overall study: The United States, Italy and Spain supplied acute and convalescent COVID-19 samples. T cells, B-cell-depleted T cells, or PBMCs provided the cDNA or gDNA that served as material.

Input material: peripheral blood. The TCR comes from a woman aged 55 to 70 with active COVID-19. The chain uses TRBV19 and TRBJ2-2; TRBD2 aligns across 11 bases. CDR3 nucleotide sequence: TGTGCCAGTAGTTCCAGACTAGCGGGACGGGGGAACACCGGGGAGCTGTTTTTT. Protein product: CASSSRLAGRGNTGELFF. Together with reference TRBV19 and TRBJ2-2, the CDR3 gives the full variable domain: DGGITQSPKYLFRKEGQNVTLSCEQNLNHDAMYWYRQDPGQGLRLIYYSQIVNDFQKGDIAEGYSVSREKKESFPLTVTSAQKNPTAFYLCASSSRLAGRGNTGELFFGEGSRLTVL.